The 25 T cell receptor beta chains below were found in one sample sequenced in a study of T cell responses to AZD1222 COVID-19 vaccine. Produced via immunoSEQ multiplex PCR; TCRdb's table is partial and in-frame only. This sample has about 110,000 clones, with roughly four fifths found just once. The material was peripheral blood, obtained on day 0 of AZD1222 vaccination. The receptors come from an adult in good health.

This chain's CDR3 is CASKPDTGSYGYTF. CDR3 bases: TGTGCCAGTAAGCCTGACACAGGGAGCTATGGCTACACCTTC. The chain uses TRBV19 and TRBJ1-2; perhaps TRBD1 as D (6 bases). This CDR3 contains 14 residues. V was trimmed by 7 bases and J by 4 bases, leaving 16 bases between them. Germline CDR1 reads LNHDA; CDR2 reads SQIVND (reference sequence).

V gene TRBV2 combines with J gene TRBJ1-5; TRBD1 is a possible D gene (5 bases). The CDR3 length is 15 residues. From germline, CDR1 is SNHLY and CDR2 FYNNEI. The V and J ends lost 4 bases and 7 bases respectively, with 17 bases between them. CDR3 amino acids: CASSVDLGQGQPQHF. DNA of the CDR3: TGTGCCAGCAGTGTTGATTTGGGGCAGGGCCAGCCCCAGCATTTT.

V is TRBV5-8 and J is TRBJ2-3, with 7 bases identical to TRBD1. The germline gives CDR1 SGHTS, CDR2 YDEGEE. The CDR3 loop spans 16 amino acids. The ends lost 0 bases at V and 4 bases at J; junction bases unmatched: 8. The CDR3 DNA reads TGTGCCAGCAGCTTGGAGACAGGGTGGGGCGCAGATACGCAGTATTTT. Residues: CASSLETGWGADTQYF.

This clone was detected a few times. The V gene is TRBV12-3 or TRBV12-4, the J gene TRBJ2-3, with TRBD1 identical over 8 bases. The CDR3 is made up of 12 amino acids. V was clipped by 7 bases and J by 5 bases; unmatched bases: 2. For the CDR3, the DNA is TGTGCCAGCACCAGGGGGCAAGATACGCAGTATTTT. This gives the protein CASTRGQDTQYF.

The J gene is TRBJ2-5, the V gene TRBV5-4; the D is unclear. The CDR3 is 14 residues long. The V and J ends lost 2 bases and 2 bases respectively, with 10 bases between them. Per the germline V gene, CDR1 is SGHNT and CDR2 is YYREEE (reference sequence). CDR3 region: CASSFRAGQETQYF. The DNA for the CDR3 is TGTGCCAGCAGCTTTCGGGCAGGACAAGAGACCCAGTACTTC.

The CDR3 sequence: CASSRGDTGYTF. CDR3 bases: TGTGCCAGCAGTCGAGGGGATACGGGCTACACCTTC. The chain recombines TRBV12-3 or TRBV12-4 with TRBJ1-2; D possibly corresponds to TRBD1 (5 bases). The length of the CDR3 is 12 residues. V lost 5 bases, J lost 8 bases, and 12 bases lay in between.

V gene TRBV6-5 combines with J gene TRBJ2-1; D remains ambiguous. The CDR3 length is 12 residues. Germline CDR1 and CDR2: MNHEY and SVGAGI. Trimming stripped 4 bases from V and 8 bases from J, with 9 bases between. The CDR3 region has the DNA TGTGCCAGCAGTTCCCCCCGAGATGAGCAGTTCTTC. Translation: CASSSPRDEQFF.

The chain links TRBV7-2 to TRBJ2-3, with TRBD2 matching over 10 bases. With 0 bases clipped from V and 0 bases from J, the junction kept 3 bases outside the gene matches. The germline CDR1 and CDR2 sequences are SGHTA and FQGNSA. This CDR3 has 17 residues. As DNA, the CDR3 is TGTGCCAGCAGCTTAGCTAGCGGGGGGAAGAGCACAGATACGCAGTATTTT. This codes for CASSLASGGKSTDTQYF.

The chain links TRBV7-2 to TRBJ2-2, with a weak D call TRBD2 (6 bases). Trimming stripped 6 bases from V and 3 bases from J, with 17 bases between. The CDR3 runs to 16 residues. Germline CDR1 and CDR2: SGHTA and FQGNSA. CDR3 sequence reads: CASRIGGAMDTGELFF. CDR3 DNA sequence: TGTGCCAGCAGAATCGGAGGGGCGATGGACACCGGGGAGCTGTTTTTT.

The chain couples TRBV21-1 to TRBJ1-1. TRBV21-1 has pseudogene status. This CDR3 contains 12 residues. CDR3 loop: CAIRRGNTEAFF. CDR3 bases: TGTGCCATCCGACGGGGGAACACTGAAGCTTTCTTT.

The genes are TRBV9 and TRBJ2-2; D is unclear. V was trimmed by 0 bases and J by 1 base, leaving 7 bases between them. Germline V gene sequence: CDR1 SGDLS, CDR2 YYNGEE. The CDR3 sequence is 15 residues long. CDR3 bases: TGTGCCAGCAGCGTAGGTCTGGAGAACACCGGGGAGCTGTTTTTT. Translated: CASSVGLENTGELFF.

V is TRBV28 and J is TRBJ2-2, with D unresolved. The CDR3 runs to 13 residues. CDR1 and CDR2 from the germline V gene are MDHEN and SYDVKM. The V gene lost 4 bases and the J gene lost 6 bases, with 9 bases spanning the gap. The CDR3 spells CASSYMLPGELFF. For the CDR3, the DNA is TGTGCCAGCAGTTACATGCTGCCCGGGGAGCTGTTTTTT.

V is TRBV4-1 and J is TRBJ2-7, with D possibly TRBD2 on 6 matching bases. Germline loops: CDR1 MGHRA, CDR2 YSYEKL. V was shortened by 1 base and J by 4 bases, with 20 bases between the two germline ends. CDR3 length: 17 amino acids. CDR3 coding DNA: TGCGCCAGCAGCCAAGGTGGAGCCCGGGACTTGGGGTACGAGCAGTACTTC. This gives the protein CASSQGGARDLGYEQYF.

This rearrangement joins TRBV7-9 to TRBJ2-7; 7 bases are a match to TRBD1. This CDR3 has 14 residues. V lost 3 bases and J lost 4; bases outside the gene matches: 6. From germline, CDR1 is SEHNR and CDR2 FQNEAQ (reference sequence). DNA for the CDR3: TGTGCCAGCAGCTTCCGGGACAGTGGGTACGAGCAGTACTTC. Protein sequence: CASSFRDSGYEQYF.

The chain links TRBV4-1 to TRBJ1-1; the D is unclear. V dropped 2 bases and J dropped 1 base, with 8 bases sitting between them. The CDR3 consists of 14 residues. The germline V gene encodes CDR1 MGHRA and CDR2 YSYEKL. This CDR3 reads CASSQMGSNTEAFF. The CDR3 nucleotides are TGCGCCAGCAGCCAAATGGGTTCGAACACTGAAGCTTTCTTT.

The CDR3 region is CASRGALMIETQYF. For the CDR3, the DNA is TGTGCCAGCAGAGGGGCGCTAATGATAGAGACCCAGTACTTC. The V and J genes are TRBV2 and TRBJ2-5, with a weak D call TRBD1 (5 bases). The CDR3 is 14 residues long. From germline, CDR1 is SNHLY and CDR2 FYNNEI. Trimming removed 6 bases from V and 4 bases from J, with 15 bases in between.

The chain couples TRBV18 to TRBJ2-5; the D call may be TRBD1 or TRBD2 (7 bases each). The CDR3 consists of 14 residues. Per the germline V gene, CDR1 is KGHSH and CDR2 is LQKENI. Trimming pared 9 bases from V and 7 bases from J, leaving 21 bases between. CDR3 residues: CASYTPQGGTTQYF. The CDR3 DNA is TGTGCCAGTTACACCCCCCAGGGGGGGACGACCCAGTACTTC.

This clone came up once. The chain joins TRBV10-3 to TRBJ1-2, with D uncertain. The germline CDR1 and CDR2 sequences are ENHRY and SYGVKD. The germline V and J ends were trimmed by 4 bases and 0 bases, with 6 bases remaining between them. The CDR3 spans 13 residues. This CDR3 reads CAISVPPNYGYTF. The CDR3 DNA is TGTGCCATCAGTGTTCCACCTAACTATGGCTACACCTTC.

The CDR3 reads CASSELPHRGQNTGELFF. CDR3 in DNA: TGCGCCAGCAGCGAGTTGCCACACAGGGGCCAAAACACCGGGGAGCTGTTTTTT. The genes are TRBV5-1 and TRBJ2-2; 7 nucleotides line up with TRBD1. Trimming took 4 bases from V and 2 from J; bases not matched to a gene: 14. Germline V gene sequence: CDR1 SGHRS, CDR2 YFSETQ. CDR3 size: 18 residues. The full variable domain, completed using reference TRBV5-1 and TRBJ2-2, is KAGVTQTPRYLIKTRGQQVTLSCSPISGHRSVSWYQQTPGQGLQFLFEYFSETQRNKGNFPGRFSGRQFSNSRSEMNVSTLELGDSALYLCASSELPHRGQNTGELFFGEGSRLTVL.

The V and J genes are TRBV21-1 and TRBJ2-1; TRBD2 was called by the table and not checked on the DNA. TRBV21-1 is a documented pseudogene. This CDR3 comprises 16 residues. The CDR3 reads CASSKDEGGTYNEQFF. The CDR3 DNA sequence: TGTGCCAGCAGCAAAGACGAGGGAGGGACCTACAATGAGCAGTTCTTC.

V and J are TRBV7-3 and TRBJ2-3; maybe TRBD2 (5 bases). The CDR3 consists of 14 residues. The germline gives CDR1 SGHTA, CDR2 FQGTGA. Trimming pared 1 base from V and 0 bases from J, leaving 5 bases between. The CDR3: CASSLSGSTDTQYF. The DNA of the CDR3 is TGTGCCAGCAGCTTAAGCGGGAGCACAGATACGCAGTATTTT.

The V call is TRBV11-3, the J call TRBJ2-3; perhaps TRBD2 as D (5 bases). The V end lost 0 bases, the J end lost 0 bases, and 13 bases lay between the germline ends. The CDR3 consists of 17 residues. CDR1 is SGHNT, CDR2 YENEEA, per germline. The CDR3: CASSLDSSGASTDTQYF. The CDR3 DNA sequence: TGTGCCAGCAGCTTAGATTCGAGCGGAGCTAGCACAGATACGCAGTATTTT.

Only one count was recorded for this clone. CDR3 sequence: CASSYLGSGRRRLEEQFF. CDR3 bases: TGTGCCAGCAGTTACTTAGGTAGCGGGAGAAGGCGGTTAGAAGAGCAGTTCTTC. V usage is TRBV6-2 or TRBV6-3 and J usage is TRBJ2-1; 9 bases map to TRBD2. Trimming removed 1 base from V and 10 bases from J; junction bases left unmatched: 17. Germline V gene data show CDR1 as MNHEY and CDR2 as SVGEGT. This CDR3 is built from 18 residues.

The CDR3 DNA is TGTGCCACCCTCCCGGCCATTGGGACTAGCGGATCCTACGAGCAGTACTTC. This encodes CATLPAIGTSGSYEQYF. This chain joins TRBV28 and TRBJ2-7; 11 nucleotides agree with TRBD2. CDR3 length equals 17 residues. V shed 10 bases and J 1 base; nucleotides not matched to a gene: 15. Germline assignment: CDR1 MDHEN and CDR2 SYDVKM.

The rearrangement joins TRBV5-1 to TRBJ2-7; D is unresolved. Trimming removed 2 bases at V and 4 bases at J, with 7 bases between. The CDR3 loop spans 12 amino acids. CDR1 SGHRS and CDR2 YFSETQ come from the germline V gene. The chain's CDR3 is CASSFGQYEQYF. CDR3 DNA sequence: TGCGCCAGCAGCTTCGGTCAATACGAGCAGTACTTC.